This passage covers 23 T cell receptor beta chains from one sample sequenced in a study of T cells in Graves' hyperthyroidism and ophthalmopathy (dated by TCRdb to the late 2010s). The library was made by multiplex PCR. Reads for this sample came from an Illumina HiSeq 2000. Amplification of TCR beta CDR3 regions was carried out from RNA transcripts. For the first round of RT-PCR on the TCR CDR3, the HTBI primer set was used together with the Qiagen OneStep RT-PCR kit. TCRdb reran the public reads through fastp at Q25 and MiXCR, keeping productive beta chains. Rows are combined by CDR3 protein, so each entry shows the most common genes and DNA. This sample lists 600,000 or so distinct CDR3 sequences; approximately 44% were detected once. Of the sample, roughly 8.2% is held by the ten largest clones. Sequencing was performed on peripheral blood or thyroid tissue (not recorded which). The source is a woman under 30 with Graves' hyperthyroidism. Donor details come from another sample of the same person, matched by shared clones.

This clonotype was recorded a few times. This rearrangement joins TRBV5-1 to TRBJ2-7, with D possibly matching TRBD1 (6 bases). This CDR3 is 14 amino acids long. Germline CDR1 reads SGHRS; CDR2 reads YFSETQ. The ends were cut back, 0 bases at V and 0 bases at J, with 7 bases in the middle. CDR3 sequence: CASSLGTVSYEQYF. The CDR3 DNA reads TGCGCCAGCAGCTTGGGGACAGTCTCCTACGAGCAGTACTTC.

The J gene is TRBJ1-5, the V gene TRBV7-8; no definite D call. CDR1 and CDR2 (germline): SGHVS, FQNEAQ. V gave up 1 base and J gave up 2 bases, with 15 bases separating them. This CDR3 comprises 17 residues. The CDR3 DNA reads as TGTGCCAGCAGCTTAGGCGACCCGGGCTCGGGCAATCAGCCCCAGCATTTT. This codes for CASSLGDPGSGNQPQHF.

This clonotype was counted at least ten times. The chain links TRBV25-1 to TRBJ1-4; D is possibly TRBD1 (5 bases). The CDR3 consists of 17 residues. Germline V gives CDR1 MGHDK, CDR2 SYGVNS. The V gene lost 6 bases and the J gene lost 0 bases, with 17 bases spanning the gap. Here the CDR3 DNA reads TGTGCCAGCAGGAGGCAGTCGTGGGGCGCAACTAATGAAAAACTGTTTTTT. Its protein is CASRRQSWGATNEKLFF.

The chain uses TRBV20-1 and TRBJ1-1, with a possible D match to TRBD1 (5 bases). Trimming cost V 2 bases and J 0 bases, with 13 bases left between them. The CDR3 length is 15 residues. Germline CDR1 and CDR2: DFQATT and SNEGSKA (reference sequence). CDR3 amino acids: CSARNPGPMNTEAFF. In DNA form, the CDR3 reads TGCAGTGCTAGAAACCCGGGACCGATGAACACTGAAGCTTTCTTT.

The rearrangement links TRBV30 to TRBJ1-1; a weak D match, TRBD1 (6 bases). CDR1 is GTSNPN, CDR2 SVGIG, per germline (reference sequence). Between the trimmed V and J ends, which lost 3 bases and 0 bases, there was a span of 8 bases. The CDR3 has 13 amino acids. The DNA of the CDR3 is TGTGCCTGGAGGGGACACTTGAACACTGAAGCTTTCTTT. Translating it yields CAWRGHLNTEAFF.

The J gene is TRBJ1-2, the V gene TRBV2; 9 nucleotides agree with TRBD1. CDR1 is SNHLY and CDR2 is FYNNEI in the germline V gene. CDR3 length equals 14 residues. V was pared by 5 bases and J by 3 bases, with 4 bases of the junction left unmatched. The CDR3 reads CASSFRTGDYGYTF. The CDR3 bases are TGTGCCAGCAGTTTCCGGACAGGGGACTATGGCTACACCTTC. Together with reference TRBV2 and TRBJ1-2, the CDR3 gives the full variable domain: EPEVTQTPSHQVTQMGQEVILRCVPISNHLYFYWYRQILGQKVEFLVSFYNNEISEKSEIFDDQFSVERPDGSNFTLKIRSTKLEDSAMYFCASSFRTGDYGYTFGSGTRLTVV.

This sequence joins TRBV7-9 and TRBJ1-1; 10 nucleotides match TRBD1. CDR3 size: 15 residues. Germline CDR1 reads SEHNR; CDR2 reads FQNEAQ (reference sequence). V was clipped by 5 bases and J by 5 bases; unmatched bases: 8. The CDR3 DNA reads TGTGCCAGCAGCGGATCAGGGACAGGGGATACTGAAGCTTTCTTT. It is translated as CASSGSGTGDTEAFF. Full variable domain (outside the CDR3, taken from reference TRBV7-9 and TRBJ1-1): DTGVSQNPRHKITKRGQNVTFRCDPISEHNRLYWYRQTLGQGPEFLTYFQNEAQLEKSRLLSDRFSAERPKGSFSTLEIQRTEQGDSAMYLCASSGSGTGDTEAFFGQGTRLTVV.

This chain joins TRBV7-9 and TRBJ2-2; 7 positions agree with TRBD2. In germline, CDR1 is SEHNR, CDR2 FQNEAQ (reference sequence). The CDR3 runs 15 residues. Unmatched junction bases numbered 7, after V lost 1 base and J lost 8 bases. CDR3 in amino acids: CASSLVASGAGELFF. CDR3 DNA sequence: TGTGCCAGCAGCTTAGTTGCTAGCGGAGCGGGGGAGCTGTTTTTT.

The chain employs TRBV10-1 and TRBJ1-1, with no clear D. Looked up from germline, CDR1 is WNHNN and CDR2 is SYGVQD (reference sequence). The CDR3 spans 12 residues. V was pared by 2 bases and J by 9 bases, with 10 bases between. The chain's CDR3 is CASSEGASKAFF. The CDR3 DNA sequence: TGCGCCAGCAGTGAGGGTGCGAGTAAAGCTTTCTTT.

The chain couples TRBV9 to TRBJ2-2; 7 bases match TRBD2. The trim removed 3 bases at V and 2 bases at J, leaving 10 bases unmatched. The CDR3 extends over 17 amino acids. Germline lookup yields CDR1 SGDLS and CDR2 YYNGEE. CDR3 residues: CASSATRRGVNTGELFF. As DNA, the CDR3 is TGTGCCAGCAGCGCCACCCGTCGGGGGGTAAACACCGGGGAGCTGTTTTTT. The full variable domain, completed using reference TRBV9 and TRBJ2-2, is DSGVTQTPKHLITATGQRVTLRCSPRSGDLSVYWYQQSLDQGLQFLIQYYNGEERAKGNILERFSAQQFPDLHSELNLSSLELGDSALYFCASSATRRGVNTGELFFGEGSRLTVL.

The CDR3 DNA is TGTGCCATCAGTCTGACGGGCTCTACGCCCCAGCATTTT. Its translation is CAISLTGSTPQHF. This chain uses TRBV10-3 with TRBJ1-5; no clear D. CDR1 is ENHRY and CDR2 is SYGVKD in the germline V gene. V lost 5 bases and J 9 bases, leaving 14 bases between the germline ends. The CDR3 has 13 amino acids.

This chain joins TRBV9 and TRBJ1-3; TRBD1 might be the D (5 bases). Trimming left V 0 bases short and J 0 bases short, with 13 bases between. The length of the CDR3 is 17 residues. The germline V gene encodes CDR1 SGDLS and CDR2 YYNGEE. CDR3 nucleotide sequence: TGTGCCAGCAGCGTAGCACCCACAGGCTACTCTGGAAACACCATATATTTT. Residues: CASSVAPTGYSGNTIYF.

The chain couples TRBV20-1 to TRBJ1-5; D uncertain. The CDR3 loop spans 10 amino acids. V gave up 6 bases and J gave up 7 bases, with 7 bases separating them. Germline-derived CDR1 and CDR2 are DFQATT and SNEGSKA (reference sequence). DNA of the CDR3: TGCAGTGCCAAAATACAGCCCCAGCATTTT. As protein: CSAKIQPQHF.

In this sample, this clonotype turned up a few times. The germline gene is not matched at one end of the junction; a read error may be the cause. The chain is built from TRBV5-4 and TRBJ1-3; D is unresolved. Germline V gene sequence: CDR1 SGHNT, CDR2 YYREEE (reference sequence). The CDR3 runs 15 residues. CDR3 region: CASSQVRISGNTIYF. In DNA, the CDR3 is TGCGCCAGCAGCCAAGTGCGGATCTCTGGAAACACCATATATTTT.

This clonotype appeared a few times. V and J are TRBV12-3 or TRBV12-4 and TRBJ2-5; D gene unclear. Between the trimmed V and J ends, which lost 5 bases and 1 base, there was a span of 11 bases. The CDR3 spans 14 residues. The CDR3 DNA sequence: TGTGCCAGCAGTCCCCTCCCGGCCCAAGAGACCCAGTACTTC. Its translation: CASSPLPAQETQYF.

Comments on this clonotype: One end of the junction does not line up with germline, which may come from a read error. The chain links TRBV10-3 to TRBJ1-6, with D perhaps matching TRBD1 (6 bases). From germline, CDR1 is ENHRY and CDR2 SYGVKD. CDR3 size: 14 residues. As DNA, the CDR3 is TGTGCCAGCAGTCCCGCAGGGGTGAATTCACCCCTCCACTTT. Protein sequence: CASSPAGVNSPLHF.

This clonotype came up a few times. The gene calls are TRBV29-1 and TRBJ1-2; tentative D call: TRBD1 (6 bases). V lost 5 bases to trimming and J lost 4 bases, with 11 bases between them. CDR1 and CDR2 from the germline V gene are SQVTM and ANQGSEA. The CDR3 is 12 residues long. CDR3 sequence reads: CSVSTGFYGYTF. CDR3 DNA sequence: TGCAGCGTTTCCACAGGGTTCTATGGCTACACCTTC. Full variable domain (remainder filled in from reference TRBV29-1 and TRBJ1-2): SAVISQKPSRDICQRGTSLTIQCQVDSQVTMMFWYRQQPGQSLTLIATANQGSEATYESGFVIDKFPISRPNLTFSTLTVSNMSPEDSSIYLCSVSTGFYGYTFGSGTRLTVV.

This clonotype was recorded a few times. The rearrangement links TRBV7-9 to TRBJ2-3; a possible D gene is TRBD2 (6 bases). Trimming cost V 6 bases and J 4 bases, with 17 bases left between them. Germline CDR1 and CDR2: SEHNR and FQNEAQ (reference sequence). The CDR3 sequence is 15 residues long. CDR3 coding DNA: TGTGCCAGCAGTGTGGGTCTAGCGATTTCAGATACGCAGTATTTT. Protein product: CASSVGLAISDTQYF.

This sequence joins TRBV7-8 and TRBJ2-7; no definite D call. Germline V gene data show CDR1 as SGHVS and CDR2 as FQNEAQ. The CDR3 runs to 14 residues. The germline V and J ends were trimmed by 6 bases and 2 bases, with 14 bases remaining between them. The CDR3 reads CASSPAVGTYEQYF. In DNA, the CDR3 is TGTGCCAGCAGTCCCGCGGTCGGAACCTACGAGCAGTACTTC.

This clonotype was counted only a few times. V and J are TRBV7-9 and TRBJ1-2; D gene unclear. Germline V gives CDR1 SEHNR, CDR2 FQNEAQ (reference sequence). V was pared by 2 bases and J by 5 bases, with 12 bases between. CDR3 length: 14 amino acids. The chain's CDR3 is CASSLLSVGYGYTF. For the CDR3, the DNA is TGTGCCAGCAGCTTACTGTCGGTGGGATATGGCTACACCTTC.

The CDR3 is CASSQGGSSNYGYTF. For the CDR3, the DNA is TGTGCCAGCAGCCAAGGAGGCAGTTCTAACTATGGCTACACCTTC. V and J are TRBV7-9 and TRBJ1-2; D remains unclear. The CDR3 spans 15 residues. Trimming removed 5 bases from V and 0 bases from J, with 13 bases in between. Germline CDR1 reads SEHNR; CDR2 reads FQNEAQ (reference sequence).

The chain links TRBV20-1 to TRBJ2-7; TRBD1 matches at 10 bases. The trim removed 0 bases at V and 3 bases at J, leaving 2 bases unmatched. Germline CDR1 reads DFQATT; CDR2 reads SNEGSKA (reference sequence). This CDR3 is built from 14 residues. CDR3: CSARDGDRGYEQYF. CDR3 in DNA: TGCAGTGCTAGAGATGGGGACAGGGGCTACGAGCAGTACTTC.

In this sample, this clonotype turned up a few times. CDR3 protein: CASSSRGDRSYEQYF. CDR3 DNA sequence: TGTGCCAGCAGCTCCCGTGGAGACAGATCCTACGAGCAGTACTTC. The V gene is TRBV9, the J gene TRBJ2-7; a weak D match, TRBD1 (5 bases). Germline V gives CDR1 SGDLS, CDR2 YYNGEE. V was cut by 4 bases and J by 1 base, with 15 bases left in between. This CDR3 has 15 amino acids.